A single T cell receptor (beta chain) is shown here with its context. The data stem from a study of blood T cell repertoires in COVID-19. Study-level background: Sites across the United States, Italy and Spain contributed samples from acute and convalescent COVID-19. In each case, the material was cDNA or gDNA derived from T cells, B-cell-depleted T cells, or PBMCs.

Authors' methods: Amplified reference gene primers provided the basis for estimating nucleated cell counts. TCRdb's copy holds only in-frame clones and misses some; the assay was immunoSEQ multiplex PCR. The D gene and trimming were derived from the DNA, and the V and J assignments and clone size from that table. The data show some 41,000 clones, approximately 90% seen once. The V gene's germline CDR1 is ENHRY and CDR2 SYGVKD. Trimming removed 4 bases from V and 0 bases from J; junction bases left unmatched: 2. The CDR3 has 17 residues. The origin of this receptor is a man between 60 and 75 years old with active COVID-19. The rearrangement uses TRBV10-3 and TRBJ2-2; 13 nucleotides match TRBD2. The specimen sequenced was peripheral blood. The CDR3 here is CAISGTSGSANTGELFF. CDR3 bases: TGTGCCATCAGTGGGACTAGCGGGAGTGCGAACACCGGGGAGCTGTTTTTT.